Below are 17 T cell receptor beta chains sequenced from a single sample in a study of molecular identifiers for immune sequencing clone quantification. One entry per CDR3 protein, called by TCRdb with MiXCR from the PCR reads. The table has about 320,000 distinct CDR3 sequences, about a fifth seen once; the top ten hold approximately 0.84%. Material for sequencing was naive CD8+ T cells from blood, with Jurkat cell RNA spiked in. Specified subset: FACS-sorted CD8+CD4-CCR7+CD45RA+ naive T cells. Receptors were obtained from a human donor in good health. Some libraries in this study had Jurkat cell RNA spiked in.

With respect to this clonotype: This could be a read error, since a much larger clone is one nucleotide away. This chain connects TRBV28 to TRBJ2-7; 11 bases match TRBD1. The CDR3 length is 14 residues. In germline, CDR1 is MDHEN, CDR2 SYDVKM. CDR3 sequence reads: CASSPRTGGYKQYF. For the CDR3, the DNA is TGTGCCAGCAGTCCCCGGACAGGGGGCTACAAGCAGTACTTC.

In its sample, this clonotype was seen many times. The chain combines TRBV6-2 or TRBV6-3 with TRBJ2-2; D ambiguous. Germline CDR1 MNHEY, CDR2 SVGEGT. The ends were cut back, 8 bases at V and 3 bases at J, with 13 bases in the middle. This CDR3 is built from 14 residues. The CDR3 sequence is CASVSLDYTGELFF. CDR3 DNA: TGTGCCAGCGTAAGCTTAGATTACACCGGGGAGCTGTTTTTT.

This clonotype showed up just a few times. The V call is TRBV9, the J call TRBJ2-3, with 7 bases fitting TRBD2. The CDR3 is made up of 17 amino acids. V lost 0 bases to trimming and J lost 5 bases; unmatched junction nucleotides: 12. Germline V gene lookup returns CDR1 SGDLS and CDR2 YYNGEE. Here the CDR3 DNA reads TGTGCCAGCAGCGTAGGGACCAGCGGGATCGTTGGAGATACGCAGTATTTT. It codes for CASSVGTSGIVGDTQYF.

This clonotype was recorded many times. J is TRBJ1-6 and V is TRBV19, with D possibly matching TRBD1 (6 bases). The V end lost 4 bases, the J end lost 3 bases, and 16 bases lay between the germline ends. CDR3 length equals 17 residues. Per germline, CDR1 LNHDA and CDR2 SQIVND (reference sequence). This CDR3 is CASSTRTEVHYNSPLHF. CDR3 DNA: TGTGCCAGTAGTACGAGGACAGAAGTCCACTATAATTCACCCCTCCACTTT.

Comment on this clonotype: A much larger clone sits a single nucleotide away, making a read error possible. CDR3 nucleotides: TGTGCCAGCAGCTCGACCATGGGGATGATTCAGCCCCAGCATTTT. Translated, it gives CASSSTMGMIQPQHF. The V gene is TRBV7-9, the J gene TRBJ1-5; D uncertain. Trimming left V 4 bases short and J 6 bases short, with 16 bases between. CDR3 length equals 15 residues. CDR1 is SEHNR, CDR2 FQNEAQ, per germline (reference sequence). Using reference TRBV7-9 and TRBJ1-5 for the parts outside the CDR3, the full variable domain is DTGVSQNPRHKITKRGQNVTFRCDPISEHNRLYWYRQTLGQGPEFLTYFQNEAQLEKSRLLSDRFSAERPKGSFSTLEIQRTEQGDSAMYLCASSSTMGMIQPQHFGDGTRLSIL.

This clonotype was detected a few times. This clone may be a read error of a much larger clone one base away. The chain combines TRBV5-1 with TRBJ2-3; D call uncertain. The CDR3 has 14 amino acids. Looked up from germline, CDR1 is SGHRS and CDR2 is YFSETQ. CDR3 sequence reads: CASSLDPYTDTRYF. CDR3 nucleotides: TGCGCCAGCAGCTTGGACCCCTACACAGATACGCGGTATTTT. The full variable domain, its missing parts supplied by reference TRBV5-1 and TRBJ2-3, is KAGVTQTPRYLIKTRGQQVTLSCSPISGHRSVSWYQQTPGQGLQFLFEYFSETQRNKGNFPGRFSGRQFSNSRSEMNVSTLELGDSALYLCASSLDPYTDTRYFGPGTRLTVL.

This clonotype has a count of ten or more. Here the CDR3 reads CASSQESGIDIEQYF. For the CDR3, the DNA is TGTGCCAGCAGCCAGGAAAGCGGGATCGATATCGAGCAGTACTTC. The chain recombines TRBV4-2 with TRBJ2-7, with 7 nucleotides matching TRBD2. The germline V gene encodes CDR1 LGHNA and CDR2 YNFKEQ. With 3 bases clipped from V and 6 bases from J, the junction kept 11 bases outside the gene matches. The CDR3 consists of 15 residues.

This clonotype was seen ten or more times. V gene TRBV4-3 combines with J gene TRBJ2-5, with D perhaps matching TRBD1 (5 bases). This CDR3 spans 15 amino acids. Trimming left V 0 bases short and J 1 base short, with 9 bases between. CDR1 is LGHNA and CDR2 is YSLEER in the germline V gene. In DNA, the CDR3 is TGCGCCAGCAGCCAAGATTTGACAGTCCAAGAGACCCAGTACTTC. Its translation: CASSQDLTVQETQYF.

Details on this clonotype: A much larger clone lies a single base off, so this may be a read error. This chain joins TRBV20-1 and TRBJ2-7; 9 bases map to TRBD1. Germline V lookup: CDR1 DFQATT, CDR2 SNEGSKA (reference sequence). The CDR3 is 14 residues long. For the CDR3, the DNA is TGCAGTGCTGAAAGCGGGACAGGGCAGTACGAGCAGTGCTTC. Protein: CSAESGTGQYEQCF.

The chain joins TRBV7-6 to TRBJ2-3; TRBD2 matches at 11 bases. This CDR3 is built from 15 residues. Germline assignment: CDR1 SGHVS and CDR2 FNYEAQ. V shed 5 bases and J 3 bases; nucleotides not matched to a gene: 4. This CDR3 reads CASSPLAGATDTQYF. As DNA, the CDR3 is TGTGCCAGCAGCCCACTAGCGGGGGCTACAGATACGCAGTATTTT.

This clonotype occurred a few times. The CDR3 spells CASRRTDESSYEQYF. The DNA of the CDR3 is TGTGCCAGCAGACGGACAGACGAAAGCTCCTACGAGCAGTACTTC. The gene calls are TRBV28 and TRBJ2-7; D possibly corresponds to TRBD1 (6 bases). Looked up from germline, CDR1 is MDHEN and CDR2 is SYDVKM. The CDR3 is 15 amino acids. V was trimmed by 6 bases and J by 0 bases, leaving 15 bases between them.

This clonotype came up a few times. This CDR3 reads CASSDRDTPYEQYF. In DNA form, the CDR3 reads TGTGCCAGCAGTGACCGGGACACACCCTACGAGCAGTACTTC. This rearrangement joins TRBV27 to TRBJ2-7; D is perhaps TRBD1 (6 bases). The ends were cut back, 5 bases at V and 2 bases at J, with 13 bases in the middle. The CDR3 totals 14 residues. Germline V gene sequence: CDR1 MNHEY, CDR2 SMNVEV (reference sequence).

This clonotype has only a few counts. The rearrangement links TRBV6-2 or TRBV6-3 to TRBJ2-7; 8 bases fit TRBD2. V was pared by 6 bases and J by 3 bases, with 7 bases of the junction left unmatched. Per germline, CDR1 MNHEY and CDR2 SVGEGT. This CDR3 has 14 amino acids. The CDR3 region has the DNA TGTGCCAGCAGCGGGCCAGCGGGAGTCTACGAGCAGTACTTC. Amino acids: CASSGPAGVYEQYF.

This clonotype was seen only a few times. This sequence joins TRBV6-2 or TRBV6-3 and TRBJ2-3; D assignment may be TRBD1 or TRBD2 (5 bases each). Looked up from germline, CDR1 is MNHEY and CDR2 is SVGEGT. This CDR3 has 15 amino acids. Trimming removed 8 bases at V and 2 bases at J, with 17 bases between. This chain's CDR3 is CASLSGPYDTDTQYF. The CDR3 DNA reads TGTGCCAGCCTATCGGGGCCCTATGACACAGATACGCAGTATTTT.

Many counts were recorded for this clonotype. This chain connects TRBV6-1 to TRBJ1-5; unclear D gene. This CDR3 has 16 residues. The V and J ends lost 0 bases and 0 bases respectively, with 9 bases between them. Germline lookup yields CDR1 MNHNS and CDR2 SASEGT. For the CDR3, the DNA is TGTGCCAGCAGTGAAGCGCGAGGACCTAGCAATCAGCCCCAGCATTTT. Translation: CASSEARGPSNQPQHF.

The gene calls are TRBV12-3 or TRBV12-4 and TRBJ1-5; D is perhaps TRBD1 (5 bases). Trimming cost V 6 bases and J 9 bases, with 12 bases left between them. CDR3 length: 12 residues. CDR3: CASSPGSLPQHF. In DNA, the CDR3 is TGTGCCAGCAGCCCAGGGTCACTGCCCCAGCATTTT.

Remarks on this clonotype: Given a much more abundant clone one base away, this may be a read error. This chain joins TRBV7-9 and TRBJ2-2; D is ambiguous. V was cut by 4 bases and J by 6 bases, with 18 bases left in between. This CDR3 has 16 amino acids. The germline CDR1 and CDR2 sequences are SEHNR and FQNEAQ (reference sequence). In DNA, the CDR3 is TGTGCCAGCAGCTCCAACAGAAATTCTAACGCCGGGGAGCTGTTTTTT. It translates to CASSSNRNSNAGELFF.